These T cell receptor beta chains were read from a single sample in a study of blood T cell repertoires in COVID-19. TCRdb's table, derived via immunoSEQ multiplex PCR, lists solely in-frame clones and lacks some. The table shows 150,000 to 200,000 clones, with roughly three quarters occurring only once. Sequencing used peripheral blood. These receptors came from a woman in her 40s with COVID-19, enrolled during active disease. The CDR3 runs from the conserved cysteine through the conserved F or W. Each record gives: D gene, clone size, J gene, V gene, CDR3 protein, CDR3 DNA. A D gene is named only where the DNA matches it firmly. Clone size is not always given. Where it is, it says once, few, many or a class for expanded clones.

>.|.|TRBJ2-7|TRBV7-6
CASSLKSGYEQYF
TGTGCCAGCAGCTTAAAGTCGGGCTACGAGCAGTACTTC
>.|.|TRBJ2-7|TRBV5-1
CASSWGQVYEQYF
TGCGCCAGCAGCTGGGGACAAGTCTACGAGCAGTACTTC
>TRBD1|.|TRBJ1-1|TRBV5-1
CASSLAGQGMSKAFF
TGCGCCAGCAGCTTGGCAGGACAGGGAATGAGTAAAGCTTTCTTT
>.|few|TRBJ1-4|TRBV2
CASDYREGLGKLFF
TGTGCCAGTGACTACAGGGAGGGATTGGGAAAACTGTTTTTT
>.|.|TRBJ1-1|TRBV7-9
CASSPGGSNTEAFF
TGTGCCAGCAGCCCCGGGGGGTCGAACACTGAAGCTTTCTTT
>.|.|TRBJ1-2|TRBV7-6
CASSLGSRGNYGYTF
TGTGCCAGCAGCTTAGGTTCCCGAGGGAACTATGGCTACACCTTC
>.|.|TRBJ2-5|TRBV6-1
CASSDRVGETQYF
TGTGCCAGCAGTGACAGGGTGGGAGAGACCCAGTACTTC
>TRBD1|few|TRBJ1-1|TRBV6-1
CASSDLGRGPGTEAFF
TGTGCCAGCAGTGATTTAGGCAGGGGGCCGGGCACTGAAGCTTTCTTT
>TRBD1|.|TRBJ1-3|TRBV5-1
CASSLQGAAGNTIYF
TGCGCCAGCAGCTTACAGGGGGCGGCCGGAAACACCATATATTTT
>.|.|TRBJ1-4|TRBV19
CASSPRDTTNEKLFF
TGTGCCAGTAGTCCTCGGGACACCACTAATGAAAAACTGTTTTTT
>.|.|TRBJ1-1|TRBV30
CAWSPTGGWETEAFF
TGTGCCTGGAGTCCGACGGGGGGCTGGGAGACTGAAGCTTTCTTT
>.|.|TRBJ2-7|TRBV29-1
CSYRDLYEQYF
TGCAGCTACAGGGACCTTTACGAGCAGTACTTC
>.|.|TRBJ1-2|TRBV6-5
CASTATGIAYGYTF
TGTGCCAGCACAGCGACCGGTATTGCCTATGGCTACACCTTC
>.|.|TRBJ2-4|TRBV2
CASARLGENIQYF
TGTGCCAGCGCTAGACTCGGCGAAAACATTCAGTACTTC
>.|.|TRBJ1-1|TRBV7-9
CASSSFGQIFNTEAFF
TGTGCCAGCAGCTCCTTCGGACAGATCTTTAACACTGAAGCTTTCTTT
>TRBD2|.|TRBJ2-3|TRBV27
CASSLAGAQDTQYF
TGTGCCAGCAGCCTGGCGGGAGCGCAAGATACGCAGTATTTT
>.|.|TRBJ1-5|TRBV19
CASSQIGWGGNQPQHF
TGTGCCAGTAGTCAGATAGGATGGGGGGGCAATCAGCCCCAGCATTTT
>.|once|TRBJ1-1|TRBV9
CASSAFQGSNTEAFF
TGTGCCAGCAGCGCCTTCCAGGGCTCGAACACTGAAGCTTTCTTT
>TRBD1|.|TRBJ1-1|TRBV25-1
CASSRQGTEAFF
TGTGCCAGCAGTCGACAGGGCACTGAAGCTTTCTTT
>.|.|TRBJ2-2|TRBV27
CASSPNTYAGELFF
TGTGCCAGCAGCCCTAATACTTACGCCGGGGAGCTGTTTTTT
>.|few|TRBJ1-1|TRBV3-1/TRBV3-2
CASSQEGVGEAFF
TGTGCCAGCAGCCAAGAAGGGGTGGGTGAAGCTTTCTTT
>.|.|TRBJ1-4|TRBV2
CASNPTGGPNEKLFF
TGTGCCAGCAACCCCACGGGGGGGCCTAATGAAAAACTGTTTTTT
>.|.|TRBJ1-2|TRBV2
CASRLRTNYGYTF
TGTGCCAGCCGCCTCAGAACTAACTATGGCTACACCTTC
>TRBD1|once|TRBJ2-2|TRBV7-7
CASSLVTGGPGELFF
TGTGCCAGCAGCTTAGTAACAGGGGGGCCCGGGGAGCTGTTTTTT
>.|.|TRBJ2-7|TRBV10-3
CAISESGGRPGEQYF
TGTGCCATCAGTGAGTCGGGGGGGCGCCCGGGCGAGCAGTACTTC
>TRBD1|few|TRBJ1-2|TRBV18
CASSPGQGHGYTF
TGTGCCAGCTCACCTGGACAGGGCCATGGCTACACCTTC
>TRBD2|once|TRBJ2-7|TRBV27
CASRARLAGSVYEQYF
TGTGCCAGCAGGGCCCGGCTAGCGGGATCGGTCTACGAGCAGTACTTC
>TRBD1|.|TRBJ2-7|TRBV20-1
CSASGLRGPYEQYF
TGCAGTGCTAGTGGTCTCAGGGGGCCCTACGAGCAGTACTTC
>TRBD2|.|TRBJ2-1|TRBV7-9
CASVGRGLAGVGEQFF
TGTGCCAGCGTTGGGAGGGGACTAGCGGGAGTAGGTGAGCAGTTCTTC
>.|.|TRBJ2-1|TRBV14
CASSLSERRDAQFF
TGTGCCAGCAGCCTCTCGGAGCGGCGGGACGCCCAGTTCTTC
>TRBD1|.|TRBJ1-3|TRBV29-1
CSVGGGQTSGNTIYF
TGCAGCGTTGGTGGGGGACAGACCTCTGGAAACACCATATATTTT
>.|once|TRBJ2-3|TRBV19
CASSIRGGTDTQYF
TGTGCCAGTAGTATCCGGGGTGGGACAGATACGCAGTATTTT
>.|once|TRBJ2-3|TRBV29-1
CSVEQGGTDTQYF
TGCAGCGTTGAGCAGGGCGGCACAGATACGCAGTATTTT
>TRBD2|.|TRBJ2-7|TRBV7-6
CASSFEQRGVPYF
TGTGCCAGCAGCTTCGAACAGCGGGGGGTGCCGTACTTC
>TRBD2|.|TRBJ2-1|TRBV28
CASRKRTSGRWYNEQFF
TGTGCCAGCAGGAAAAGGACTAGCGGGAGGTGGTACAATGAGCAGTTCTTC
>.|.|TRBJ1-3|TRBV18
CASSPAQGGNTIYF
TGTGCCAGCTCACCCGCACAGGGAGGAAACACCATATATTTT